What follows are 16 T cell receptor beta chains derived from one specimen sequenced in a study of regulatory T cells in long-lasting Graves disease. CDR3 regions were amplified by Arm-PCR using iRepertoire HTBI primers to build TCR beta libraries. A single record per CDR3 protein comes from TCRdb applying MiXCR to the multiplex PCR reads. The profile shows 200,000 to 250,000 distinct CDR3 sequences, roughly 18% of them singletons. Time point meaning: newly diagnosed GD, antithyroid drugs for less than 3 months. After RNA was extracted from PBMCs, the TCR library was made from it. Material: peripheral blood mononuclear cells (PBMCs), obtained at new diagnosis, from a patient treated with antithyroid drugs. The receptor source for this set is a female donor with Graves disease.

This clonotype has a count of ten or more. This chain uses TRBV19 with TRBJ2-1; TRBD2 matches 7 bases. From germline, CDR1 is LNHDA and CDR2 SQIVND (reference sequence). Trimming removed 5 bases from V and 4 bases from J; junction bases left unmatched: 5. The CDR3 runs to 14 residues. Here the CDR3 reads CASSQTSLYNEQFF. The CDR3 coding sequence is TGTGCCAGTAGTCAGACTAGCCTATACAATGAGCAGTTCTTC.

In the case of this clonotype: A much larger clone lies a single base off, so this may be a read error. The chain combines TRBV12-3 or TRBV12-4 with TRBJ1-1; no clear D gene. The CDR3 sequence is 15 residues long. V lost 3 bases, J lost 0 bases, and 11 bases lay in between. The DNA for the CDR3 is TGTGCCAGCAGTTTGACAAGCCTCTTGAACACTGAAGCTTTCTTT. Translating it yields CASSLTSLLNTEAFF.

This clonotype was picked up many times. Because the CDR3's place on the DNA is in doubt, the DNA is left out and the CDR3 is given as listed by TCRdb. This chain's CDR3 is CASSFGPGTDTQYF. The chain has TRBV7-9 and TRBJ2-3; the table calls TRBD2, which could not be checked here. Germline V gene data show CDR1 as SEHNR and CDR2 as FQNEAQ (reference sequence). The CDR3 extends over 14 residues, inclusive of both ends.

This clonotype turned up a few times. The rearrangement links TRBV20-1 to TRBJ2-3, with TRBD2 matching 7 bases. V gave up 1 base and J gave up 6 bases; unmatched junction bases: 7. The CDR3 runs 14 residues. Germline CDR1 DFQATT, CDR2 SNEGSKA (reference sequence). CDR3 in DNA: TGCAGTGCTAGAGGGGTGGGAGGGAAGGATACGCAGTATTTT. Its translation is CSARGVGGKDTQYF.

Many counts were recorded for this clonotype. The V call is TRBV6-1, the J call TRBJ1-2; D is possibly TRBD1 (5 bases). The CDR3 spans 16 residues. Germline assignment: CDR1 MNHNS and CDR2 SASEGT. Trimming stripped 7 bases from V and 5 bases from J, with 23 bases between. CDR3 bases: TGTGCCAGCAAAGAGGGGACGATAGTCGGGGGATATGGCTACACCTTC. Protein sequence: CASKEGTIVGGYGYTF.

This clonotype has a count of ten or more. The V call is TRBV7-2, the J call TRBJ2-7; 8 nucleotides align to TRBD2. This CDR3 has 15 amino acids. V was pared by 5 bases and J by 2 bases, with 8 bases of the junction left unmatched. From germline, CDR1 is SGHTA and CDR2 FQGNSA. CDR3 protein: CASSPRGLAPYEQYF. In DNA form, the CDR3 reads TGTGCCAGCAGCCCTAGAGGACTAGCCCCCTACGAGCAGTACTTC.

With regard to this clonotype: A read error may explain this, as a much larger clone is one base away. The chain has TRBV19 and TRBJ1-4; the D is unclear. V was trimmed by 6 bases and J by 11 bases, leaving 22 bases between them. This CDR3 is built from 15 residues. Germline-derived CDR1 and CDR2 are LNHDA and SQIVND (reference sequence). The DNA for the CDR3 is TGTGCCAGTAGCAAGTCCGGACTCGTCGTCGACAAACTGTTTTTT. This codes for CASSKSGLVVDKLFF.

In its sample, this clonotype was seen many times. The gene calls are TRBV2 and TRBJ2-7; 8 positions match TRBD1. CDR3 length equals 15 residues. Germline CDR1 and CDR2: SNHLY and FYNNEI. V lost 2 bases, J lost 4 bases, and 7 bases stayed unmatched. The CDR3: CASSEIPRGHYEQYF. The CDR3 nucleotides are TGTGCCAGCAGTGAAATCCCCAGGGGGCATTACGAGCAGTACTTC.

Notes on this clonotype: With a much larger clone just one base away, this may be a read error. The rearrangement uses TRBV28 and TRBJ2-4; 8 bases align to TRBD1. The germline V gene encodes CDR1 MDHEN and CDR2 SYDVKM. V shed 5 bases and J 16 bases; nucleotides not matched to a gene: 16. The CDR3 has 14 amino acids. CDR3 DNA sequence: TGTGCCAGCAGTCCGGCCCTACAGGGGGAAGGAAGATACTTC. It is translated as CASSPALQGEGRYF.

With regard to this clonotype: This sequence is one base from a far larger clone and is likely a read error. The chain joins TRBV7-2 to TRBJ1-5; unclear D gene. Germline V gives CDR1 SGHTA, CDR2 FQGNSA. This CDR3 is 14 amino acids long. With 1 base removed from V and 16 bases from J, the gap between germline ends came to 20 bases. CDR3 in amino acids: CASSLGSDGSIHHF. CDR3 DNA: TGTGCCAGCAGCTTAGGGTCGGACGGCTCGATCCATCATTTT.

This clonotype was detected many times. The CDR3 DNA sequence: TGTGCCAGCAGGAAGAACACTGAAGCTTTCTTT. It is translated as CASRKNTEAFF. The V and J genes are TRBV27 and TRBJ1-1; unclear D gene. The germline gives CDR1 MNHEY, CDR2 SMNVEV (reference sequence). Trimming removed 6 bases from V and 1 base from J, with 3 bases in between. The CDR3 has 11 residues.

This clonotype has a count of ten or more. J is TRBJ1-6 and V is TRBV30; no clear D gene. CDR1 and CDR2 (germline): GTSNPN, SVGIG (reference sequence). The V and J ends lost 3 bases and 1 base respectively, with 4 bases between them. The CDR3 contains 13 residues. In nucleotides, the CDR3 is TGTGCCTGGAGGGAGTCCTATAATTCACCCCTCCACTTT. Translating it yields CAWRESYNSPLHF.

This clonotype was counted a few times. CDR3 sequence (DNA): TGTGCCACCAGCAGAGATCTCCATCCAACTAATGAAAAACTGTTTTTT. Amino acid sequence: CATSRDLHPTNEKLFF. The V gene is TRBV15, the J gene TRBJ1-4; D is ambiguous. V shed 0 bases and J shed 0 bases, with 8 bases lying between them. The CDR3 has 16 residues. CDR1 is LNHNV, CDR2 YYDKDF, per germline (reference sequence).

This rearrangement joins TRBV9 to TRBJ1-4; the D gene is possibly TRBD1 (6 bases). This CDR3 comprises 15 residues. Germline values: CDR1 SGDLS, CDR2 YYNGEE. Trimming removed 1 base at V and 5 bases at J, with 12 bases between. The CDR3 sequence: CASSVQGRGNEKLFF. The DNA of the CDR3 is TGTGCCAGCAGCGTACAGGGGCGGGGGAATGAAAAACTGTTTTTT.

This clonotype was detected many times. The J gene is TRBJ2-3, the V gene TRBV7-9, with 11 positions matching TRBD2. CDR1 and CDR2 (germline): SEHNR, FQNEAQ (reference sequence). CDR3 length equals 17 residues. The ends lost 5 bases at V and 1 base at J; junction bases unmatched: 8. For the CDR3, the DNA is TGTGCCAGCAGCGCTGCGGGACTAGCGGAACGCACAGATACGCAGTATTTT. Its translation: CASSAAGLAERTDTQYF.

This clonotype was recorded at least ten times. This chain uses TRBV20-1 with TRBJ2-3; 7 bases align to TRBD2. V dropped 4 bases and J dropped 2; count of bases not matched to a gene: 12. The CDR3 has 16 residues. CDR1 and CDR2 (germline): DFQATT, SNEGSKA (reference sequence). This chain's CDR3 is CSAKPFGGSNTDTQYF. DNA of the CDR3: TGCAGTGCTAAACCCTTCGGGGGGAGTAACACAGATACGCAGTATTTT.